The clone carrying this T cell receptor (beta chain) was observed many times. Its antigen is not identified. The sample belongs to a study of identical twins. Study observations and caveats: Out-of-frame alpha sequences that twins shared showed excess low generation probability.

Every donor was a healthy Caucasian. Template switching created a universal primer site, and the cDNA included unique molecular identifiers. Each CDR3 protein gets one entry after TCRdb re-called the 5' RACE reads with MiXCR. The data contain 350,000 or so distinct CDR3 sequences, 9% to 10% of them singletons. Germline V gene lookup returns CDR1 SGHRS and CDR2 YFSETQ. V lost 0 bases and J lost 4, with 7 bases in between. The CDR3 length is 13 residues. J is TRBJ1-1 and V is TRBV5-1, with D possibly matching TRBD1 (5 bases). Specimen: naive T cells sorted from blood. The receptor comes from a woman aged 50 to 60 in good health. The CDR3 coding sequence is TGCGCCAGCAGCTTGGGACAGCTCACTGAAGCTTTCTTT. It yields the protein CASSLGQLTEAFF.